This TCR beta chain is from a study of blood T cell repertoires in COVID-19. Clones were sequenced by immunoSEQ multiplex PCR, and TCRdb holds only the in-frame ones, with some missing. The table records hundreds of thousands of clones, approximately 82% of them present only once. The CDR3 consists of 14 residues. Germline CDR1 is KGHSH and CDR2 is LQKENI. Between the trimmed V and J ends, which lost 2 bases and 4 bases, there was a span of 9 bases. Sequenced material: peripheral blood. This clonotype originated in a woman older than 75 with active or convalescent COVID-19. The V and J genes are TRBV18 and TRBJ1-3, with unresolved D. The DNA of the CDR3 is TGTGCCAGCTCACCAACGGCGGAAGGAAACACCATATATTTT. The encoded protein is CASSPTAEGNTIYF.